This passage covers 12 T cell receptor beta chains from one sample sequenced in a study of cytomegalovirus exposure and HLA in healthy donors. PCR used 60 Vbeta primers and 13 Jbeta primers. Sequenced by immunoSEQ multiplex PCR; TCRdb stores in-frame clones only, minus some. Found here are 99,000 or so clones, roughly three quarters of them singletons; the top ten hold 2.5% to 3.5%. Source material: PBMCs. The receptors shown here come from a man between 25 and 39 years old in good health and CMV-seronegative.

This chain uses TRBV9 with TRBJ2-1; D unclear. Trimming cost V 7 bases and J 6 bases, with 8 bases left between them. The germline gives CDR1 SGDLS, CDR2 YYNGEE. This CDR3 region has 11 residues. This CDR3 reads CASGHSNEQFF. For the CDR3, the DNA is TGTGCCAGCGGGCACTCCAATGAGCAGTTCTTC.

The chain links TRBV14 to TRBJ1-2, with TRBD1 as a possible D gene (5 bases). The CDR3 length is 13 residues. The V and J ends lost 1 base and 6 bases respectively, with 9 bases between them. The germline V gene has CDR1 SGHDN and CDR2 FVKESK. The CDR3 sequence: CASSQAGIHGYTF. The CDR3, as DNA: TGTGCCAGCAGCCAAGCAGGGATCCATGGCTACACCTTC.

The chain's CDR3 is CAISESDKDNYNSPLHF. In DNA, the CDR3 is TGTGCCATCAGTGAGTCCGATAAGGACAACTATAATTCACCCCTCCACTTT. The chain recombines TRBV10-3 with TRBJ1-6, with D maybe TRBD1 (5 bases). From germline, CDR1 is ENHRY and CDR2 SYGVKD. Trimming removed 0 bases at V and 3 bases at J, with 12 bases between. CDR3 length equals 17 residues.

CDR3 protein: CASSRDSRTGNEQFF. For the CDR3, the DNA is TGTGCCAGCAGTCGGGACAGCAGAACGGGCAATGAGCAGTTCTTC. The V gene is TRBV6-5, the J gene TRBJ2-1; 7 bases fit TRBD1. There are 15 residues in the CDR3. Unmatched junction bases numbered 10, after V lost 5 bases and J lost 6 bases. Germline V gives CDR1 MNHEY, CDR2 SVGAGI.

The V gene is TRBV11-2, the J gene TRBJ1-1, with 10 bases matching TRBD1. Trimming at V came to 2 bases and at J to 5 bases, leaving 2 bases not matched to a gene. This CDR3 spans 14 amino acids. Germline V gene lookup returns CDR1 SGHAT and CDR2 FQNNGV. The CDR3 is CASSLRTGGTEAFF. CDR3 DNA: TGTGCCAGCAGCTTAAGGACAGGGGGGACTGAAGCTTTCTTT. The variable domain in full, completed from reference TRBV11-2 and TRBJ1-1, reads EAGVAQSPRYKIIEKRQSVAFWCNPISGHATLYWYQQILGQGPKLLIQFQNNGVVDDSQLPKDRFSAERLKGVDSTLKIQPAKLEDSAVYLCASSLRTGGTEAFFGQGTRLTVV.

V usage is TRBV4-3 and J usage is TRBJ1-2, with 9 nucleotides matching TRBD1. V was clipped by 0 bases and J by 5 bases; unmatched bases: 16. CDR1 is LGHNA, CDR2 YSLEER, per germline. The CDR3 runs to 19 residues. CDR3 sequence (DNA): TGCGCCAGCAGCCAAGAGTGGAGGGCACAGGGGGCCCTAGGGTATGGCTACACCTTC. Translated: CASSQEWRAQGALGYGYTF.

This chain connects TRBV27 to TRBJ2-7; TRBD2 matches 10 bases. This CDR3 contains 17 residues. With 6 bases clipped from V and 0 bases from J, the junction kept 11 bases outside the gene matches. Germline CDR1 reads MNHEY; CDR2 reads SMNVEV (reference sequence). CDR3 nucleotide sequence: TGTGCCAGCAGCCCCGGACTAGCGGAAATCGGCTCCTACGAGCAGTACTTC. It encodes CASSPGLAEIGSYEQYF.

This chain links TRBV11-2 with TRBJ2-4; 7 bases agree with TRBD2. V lost 5 bases, J lost 7 bases, and 8 bases stayed unmatched. CDR1 is SGHAT and CDR2 is FQNNGV in the germline V gene. CDR3 length: 14 residues. CDR3 sequence: CASSPDGGVNIQYF. CDR3 DNA sequence: TGTGCCAGCAGCCCCGATGGGGGGGTGAACATTCAGTACTTC.

This clone was picked up a small number of times. This chain uses TRBV5-1 with TRBJ1-2; 7 bases align to TRBD1. Germline loops: CDR1 SGHRS, CDR2 YFSETQ. The CDR3 sequence is 16 residues long. V lost 0 bases, J lost 2 bases, and 7 bases stayed unmatched. The CDR3 bases are TGCGCCAGCAGCTTGGGGGTTGGACAGGCGAACTATGGCTACACCTTC. Its protein is CASSLGVGQANYGYTF.

This chain joins TRBV9 and TRBJ2-5, with 9 bases matching TRBD2. After removal of 3 bases from V and 3 bases from J, the junction contained 9 bases not matched to a gene. The CDR3 covers 16 residues. Germline CDR1 and CDR2: SGDLS and YYNGEE. CDR3 coding DNA: TGTGCCAGCAGCGCTAGGGTCGGGACTAGCAAAGAGACCCAGTACTTC. Residues: CASSARVGTSKETQYF. The variable domain in full, completed from reference TRBV9 and TRBJ2-5, reads DSGVTQTPKHLITATGQRVTLRCSPRSGDLSVYWYQQSLDQGLQFLIQYYNGEERAKGNILERFSAQQFPDLHSELNLSSLELGDSALYFCASSARVGTSKETQYFGPGTRLLVL.

This clone was seen once. The chain employs TRBV20-1 and TRBJ1-6, with TRBD1 identical over 7 bases. Trimming took 3 bases from V and 10 from J; bases not matched to a gene: 0. The germline V gene has CDR1 DFQATT and CDR2 SNEGSKA (reference sequence). The CDR3 contains 11 residues. The CDR3 DNA is TGCAGTGCTAGGGACAGGTCACCCCTCCACTTT. Translation: CSARDRSPLHF.

The rearrangement joins TRBV18 to TRBJ1-1; possibly TRBD1 for D (5 bases). Germline lookup yields CDR1 KGHSH and CDR2 LQKENI. This CDR3 is built from 16 residues. Trimming shortened V by 6 bases and J by 5 bases, and 22 bases separated the two germline ends. CDR3 protein: CASSPPKGERVTEAFF. The CDR3 DNA reads TGTGCCAGCTCCCCCCCAAAAGGGGAAAGAGTTACTGAAGCTTTCTTT.